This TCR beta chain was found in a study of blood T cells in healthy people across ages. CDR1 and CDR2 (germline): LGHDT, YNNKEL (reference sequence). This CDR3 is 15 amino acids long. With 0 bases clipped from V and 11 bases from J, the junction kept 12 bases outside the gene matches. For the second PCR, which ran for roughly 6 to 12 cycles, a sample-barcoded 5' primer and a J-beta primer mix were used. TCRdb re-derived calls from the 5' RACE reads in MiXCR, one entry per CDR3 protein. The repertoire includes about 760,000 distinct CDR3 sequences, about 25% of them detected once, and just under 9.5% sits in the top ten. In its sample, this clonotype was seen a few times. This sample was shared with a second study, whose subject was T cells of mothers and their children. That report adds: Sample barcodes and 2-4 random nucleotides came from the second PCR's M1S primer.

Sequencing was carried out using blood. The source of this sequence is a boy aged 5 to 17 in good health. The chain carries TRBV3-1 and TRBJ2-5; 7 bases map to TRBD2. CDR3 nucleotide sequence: TGTGCCAGCAGCCAAGACCGGGACTACCCTGGGGAGCAGTACTTC. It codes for CASSQDRDYPGEQYF.